This T cell receptor (beta chain) appears in the sequencing data of a study of T cell responses to AZD1222 COVID-19 vaccine. Study outcomes and limitations: It was only a handful of AZD1222 recipients who were seropositive at baseline. In a largely white British group with more females than males, clonal diversity was possibly underestimated.

This CDR3 contains 16 residues. Germline V gene lookup returns CDR1 SEHNR and CDR2 FQNEAQ (reference sequence). Trimming pared 3 bases from V and 7 bases from J, leaving 18 bases between. Data came from immunoSEQ multiplex PCR; TCRdb stores just in-frame clones and leaves some out. The sample consists of more than 90,000 clones, 86% of them appearing once. This clone was picked up one time. Its antigen is still unknown. Sequencing was performed on peripheral blood, taken on day 0 of AZD1222 vaccination. V usage is TRBV7-9 and J usage is TRBJ1-4, with D hard to call. This TCR came from an adult in good health. The CDR3 spells CASSFPVPGRTEKLFF. The CDR3 coding sequence is TGTGCCAGCAGCTTCCCTGTTCCCGGACGTACTGAAAAACTGTTTTTT. Supplemented by reference TRBV7-9 and TRBJ1-4, the full variable domain reads DTGVSQNPRHKITKRGQNVTFRCDPISEHNRLYWYRQTLGQGPEFLTYFQNEAQLEKSRLLSDRFSAERPKGSFSTLEIQRTEQGDSAMYLCASSFPVPGRTEKLFFGSGTQLSVL.